One and the same sample provided the 26 T cell receptor beta chains below, sequenced in a study of blood T cell repertoires in COVID-19. Clones were read by immunoSEQ multiplex PCR, and TCRdb kept only the in-frame ones, dropping some. The sample yields some 150,000 clones, over 80% seen once. The sequencing input was PBMCs or T cells enriched from blood (not recorded which). The receptors derive from a woman in her fifties or sixties who had recovered from COVID-19.

The chain carries TRBV5-1 and TRBJ2-1; a weak D match, TRBD2 (5 bases). This CDR3 comprises 14 residues. The ends were cut back, 0 bases at V and 9 bases at J, with 13 bases in the middle. Germline CDR1 and CDR2: SGHRS and YFSETQ. The CDR3 protein is CASSLDDARVEQFF. In nucleotides, the CDR3 is TGCGCCAGCAGCTTGGATGACGCGAGGGTTGAGCAGTTCTTC.

This clone occurred once. The chain is built from TRBV5-6 and TRBJ1-1; 7 bases are shared with TRBD1. The CDR3 extends over 12 amino acids. V lost 5 bases and J lost 6; bases outside the gene matches: 4. Germline V lookup: CDR1 SGHDT, CDR2 YYEEEE. CDR3 nucleotide sequence: TGTGCCAGCAGTTATCAGGGGGCTGAAGCTTTCTTT. It yields the protein CASSYQGAEAFF.

CDR3 nucleotides: TGTGCCAGCAGCCCTGGGAGGAACTATGGCTACACCTTC. Its translation is CASSPGRNYGYTF. The chain uses TRBV7-2 and TRBJ1-2, with unresolved D. Trimming stripped 5 bases from V and 2 bases from J, with 9 bases between. The CDR3 totals 13 residues. From germline, CDR1 is SGHTA and CDR2 FQGNSA.

The rearrangement joins TRBV28 to TRBJ2-4; the D gene is possibly TRBD1 (5 bases). This CDR3 is built from 11 residues. Trimming removed 6 bases from V and 8 bases from J, with 8 bases in between. The germline V gene encodes CDR1 MDHEN and CDR2 SYDVKM. The CDR3 bases are TGTGCCAGCAGCCTAGGGGACATTCAGTACTTC. It codes for CASSLGDIQYF.

The chain is built from TRBV5-1 and TRBJ1-5; weak D call: TRBD1 (5 bases). The CDR3 sequence is 14 residues long. Germline CDR1 is SGHRS and CDR2 is YFSETQ. Between the trimmed V and J ends, which lost 0 bases and 7 bases, there was a span of 11 bases. CDR3 bases: TGCGCCAGCAGCTTGGGGGGCATCAACCAGCCCCAGCATTTT. Translated, it gives CASSLGGINQPQHF.

V is TRBV7-8 and J is TRBJ2-1; TRBD1 matches at 9 bases. With V trimmed by 5 bases and J by 6 bases, 8 bases remained unmatched. The germline V gene encodes CDR1 SGHVS and CDR2 FQNEAQ. This CDR3 region has 15 residues. The CDR3 DNA reads as TGTGCCAGCAGCCGTACCGGGACAGGGCCCAATGAGCAGTTCTTC. It codes for CASSRTGTGPNEQFF.

V is TRBV5-4 and J is TRBJ1-2, with 7 bases matching TRBD1. Germline V gives CDR1 SGHNT, CDR2 YYREEE (reference sequence). CDR3 length: 16 amino acids. The junction had 12 bases not matched to a gene; V was cut back by 2 bases and J by 5 bases. CDR3 sequence reads: CASSFGVLTGLYGYTF. Here the CDR3 DNA reads TGTGCCAGCAGCTTCGGGGTCCTGACAGGGTTGTATGGCTACACCTTC.

The chain uses TRBV3-1 (or the pseudogene TRBV3-2) and TRBJ2-1; no definite D call. The V end lost 1 base, the J end lost 1 base, and 8 bases lay between the germline ends. This CDR3 has 15 amino acids. CDR1 is LGHDT and CDR2 is YNNKEL in the germline V gene (reference sequence). CDR3 residues: CASSQVPQSYNEQFF. CDR3 DNA: TGTGCCAGCAGCCAAGTCCCCCAGTCCTACAATGAGCAGTTCTTC.

The chain is built from TRBV28 and TRBJ1-4, with 8 bases lining up with TRBD1. The CDR3 has 12 amino acids. Germline V lookup: CDR1 MDHEN, CDR2 SYDVKM. V was pared by 8 bases and J by 7 bases, with 3 bases of the junction left unmatched. CDR3 sequence: CASHTGGEKLFF. The CDR3 bases are TGTGCCAGCCATACAGGGGGTGAAAAACTGTTTTTT.

The chain employs TRBV2 and TRBJ2-6; no reliable D call. Germline V gene sequence: CDR1 SNHLY, CDR2 FYNNEI. This CDR3 has 14 residues. V was shortened by 3 bases and J by 4 bases, with 7 bases between the two germline ends. The CDR3: CASSESLGANVLTF. In DNA, the CDR3 is TGTGCCAGCAGTGAGTCTCTAGGGGCCAACGTCCTGACTTTC.

This clone was seen only a few times. This chain joins TRBV28 and TRBJ1-1; no firm D call. CDR1 and CDR2 from the germline V gene are MDHEN and SYDVKM. The ends were cut back, 4 bases at V and 3 bases at J, with 18 bases in the middle. This CDR3 spans 16 amino acids. The CDR3 coding sequence is TGTGCCAGCAGTTCGTCACCCTACGGCGGGGACACTGAAGCTTTCTTT. As protein: CASSSSPYGGDTEAFF.

This clone was found once. The genes are TRBV6-1 and TRBJ1-5; TRBD1 is a possible D gene (6 bases). The germline V gene has CDR1 MNHNS and CDR2 SASEGT. Trimming took off 2 bases at V and 6 bases at J, with 14 bases between the two ends. The CDR3 covers 15 residues. The CDR3 loop reads CASSENRGIGQPQHF. The CDR3 DNA is TGTGCCAGCAGTGAAAATAGGGGGATCGGTCAGCCCCAGCATTTT.

The chain joins TRBV5-4 to TRBJ1-4; no clear D gene. The length of the CDR3 is 15 residues. Trimming took 0 bases from V and 5 from J, leaving 11 bases between them. Germline CDR1 reads SGHNT; CDR2 reads YYREEE (reference sequence). The CDR3 reads CASSLDPGLNEKLFF. The CDR3 region has the DNA TGTGCCAGCAGCTTGGATCCAGGTTTAAATGAAAAACTGTTTTTT.

The chain has TRBV2 and TRBJ1-2; tentative D call: TRBD1 (5 bases). In germline, CDR1 is SNHLY, CDR2 FYNNEI. The length of the CDR3 is 13 residues. The germline V and J ends were trimmed by 6 bases and 1 base, with 9 bases remaining between them. As DNA, the CDR3 is TGTGCCAGCAGGGAGGGACTTAACTATGGCTACACCTTC. Translation: CASREGLNYGYTF.

The genes are TRBV7-5 and TRBJ1-1; the DNA was not used to check the table's D call, TRBD1. TRBV7-5 is shown as a pseudogene. The CDR3 covers 13 residues. The CDR3 region is CARSQGVNTEAFF. The CDR3 DNA is TGTGCCAGAAGCCAGGGGGTGAACACTGAAGCTTTCTTT.

This clone was seen just once. The chain recombines TRBV11-2 with TRBJ2-1; maybe TRBD2 (6 bases). Trimming removed 4 bases from V and 9 bases from J, with 25 bases in between. The CDR3 totals 17 residues. Germline V gene sequence: CDR1 SGHAT, CDR2 FQNNGV. CDR3 amino acids: CASSSISPQAPGSEQFF. The DNA for the CDR3 is TGTGCCAGCAGCTCCATTTCACCACAAGCCCCCGGGAGTGAGCAGTTCTTC.

The rearrangement uses TRBV19 and TRBJ2-1, with D tentatively TRBD1 (5 bases). The CDR3 spans 14 residues. Trimming took off 0 bases at V and 9 bases at J, with 12 bases between the two ends. Germline-derived CDR1 and CDR2 are LNHDA and SQIVND (reference sequence). The chain's CDR3 is CASSIDLGRREQFF. The CDR3 coding sequence is TGTGCCAGTAGTATAGATTTGGGGCGGCGTGAGCAGTTCTTC. Using reference TRBV19 and TRBJ2-1 for the parts outside the CDR3, the full variable domain is DGGITQSPKYLFRKEGQNVTLSCEQNLNHDAMYWYRQDPGQGLRLIYYSQIVNDFQKGDIAEGYSVSREKKESFPLTVTSAQKNPTAFYLCASSIDLGRREQFFGPGTRLTVL.

This clone was detected only once. V is TRBV3-1 (or the pseudogene TRBV3-2) and J is TRBJ1-1; D gene ambiguous. CDR1 is LGHDT, CDR2 YNNKEL, per germline (reference sequence). Trimming took off 3 bases at V and 1 base at J, with 3 bases between the two ends. This CDR3 spans 12 amino acids. The CDR3 bases are TGTGCCAGCAGCCACCGGAACACTGAAGCTTTCTTT. It yields the protein CASSHRNTEAFF.

V and J are TRBV6-5 and TRBJ1-5; D unclear. Germline assignment: CDR1 MNHEY and CDR2 SVGAGI. The CDR3 is 12 residues long. Trimming stripped 6 bases from V and 7 bases from J, with 10 bases between. The DNA for the CDR3 is TGTGCCAGCAGAGATGGGCCCCAGCCCCAGCATTTT. It codes for CASRDGPQPQHF.

The rearrangement uses TRBV6-1 and TRBJ2-1; the D gene is possibly TRBD1 (5 bases). Germline CDR1 is MNHNS and CDR2 is SASEGT. The CDR3 has 16 residues. Trimming pared 4 bases from V and 9 bases from J, leaving 22 bases between. CDR3: CASSGPRTDIRGEQFF. Here the CDR3 DNA reads TGTGCCAGCAGTGGTCCGCGCACAGACATAAGGGGTGAGCAGTTCTTC.

This chain links TRBV10-3 with TRBJ1-1; D may be TRBD1 (6 bases). This CDR3 contains 13 residues. Germline V gene lookup returns CDR1 ENHRY and CDR2 SYGVKD. V lost 11 bases to trimming and J lost 4 bases, with 17 bases between them. The CDR3 DNA is TGTGCCGGCGGTCGGGGAGGGGGCACTGAAGCTTTCTTT. Encoded protein: CAGGRGGGTEAFF.

V and J are TRBV2 and TRBJ1-5; D might be TRBD1 (6 bases). V was shortened by 4 bases and J by 6 bases, with 13 bases between the two germline ends. Germline assignment: CDR1 SNHLY and CDR2 FYNNEI. The CDR3 contains 14 residues. The CDR3 coding sequence is TGTGCCAGCAGTGTGAGGGGGGGTGGTCAGCCCCAGCATTTT. Translation: CASSVRGGGQPQHF. Combining the CDR3 with reference TRBV2 and TRBJ1-5 gives the whole variable domain EPEVTQTPSHQVTQMGQEVILRCVPISNHLYFYWYRQILGQKVEFLVSFYNNEISEKSEIFDDQFSVERPDGSNFTLKIRSTKLEDSAMYFCASSVRGGGQPQHFGDGTRLSIL.

The chain has TRBV30 and TRBJ2-1; TRBD1 matches at 7 bases. The CDR3 sequence is 13 residues long. V shed 3 bases and J 6 bases; nucleotides not matched to a gene: 5. Germline CDR1 is GTSNPN and CDR2 is SVGIG (reference sequence). The CDR3 nucleotides read TGTGCCTGGAGCAGGGGACAGCCCAATGAGCAGTTCTTC. It specifies CAWSRGQPNEQFF.

This clone has a single count. The chain combines TRBV10-3 with TRBJ1-1; perhaps TRBD1 as D (5 bases). Trimming took 7 bases from V and 1 from J, leaving 13 bases between them. CDR1 and CDR2 (germline): ENHRY, SYGVKD. The CDR3 contains 14 residues. The CDR3 sequence: CAITKTDWNTEAFF. Here the CDR3 DNA reads TGTGCCATCACCAAGACAGACTGGAACACTGAAGCTTTCTTT.

This chain uses TRBV20-1 with TRBJ1-1; D call uncertain. The CDR3 spans 11 residues. V was cut by 3 bases and J by 6 bases, with 8 bases left in between. Germline CDR1 reads DFQATT; CDR2 reads SNEGSKA (reference sequence). The DNA for the CDR3 is TGCAGTGCTAGTGACGTCGCTGAAGCTTTCTTT. It encodes CSASDVAEAFF.

The CDR3 DNA is TGTGCCAGCAGTAAAATGCGGGGGACCAAAAACATTCAGTACTTC. Protein: CASSKMRGTKNIQYF. The chain carries TRBV7-2 and TRBJ2-4; 7 positions agree with TRBD2. CDR3 size: 15 residues. Germline V gives CDR1 SGHTA, CDR2 FQGNSA. The trim removed 6 bases at V and 2 bases at J, leaving 7 bases unmatched.